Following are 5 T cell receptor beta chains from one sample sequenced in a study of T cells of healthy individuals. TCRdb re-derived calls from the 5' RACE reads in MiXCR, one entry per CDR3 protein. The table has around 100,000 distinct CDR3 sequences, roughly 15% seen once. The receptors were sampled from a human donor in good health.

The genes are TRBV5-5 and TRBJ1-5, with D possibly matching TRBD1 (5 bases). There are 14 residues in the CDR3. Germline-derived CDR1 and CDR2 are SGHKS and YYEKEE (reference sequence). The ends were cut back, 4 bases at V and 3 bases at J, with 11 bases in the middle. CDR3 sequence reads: CASSGAGNNQPQHF. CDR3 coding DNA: TGTGCCAGCAGCGGCGCAGGGAACAATCAGCCCCAGCATTTT.

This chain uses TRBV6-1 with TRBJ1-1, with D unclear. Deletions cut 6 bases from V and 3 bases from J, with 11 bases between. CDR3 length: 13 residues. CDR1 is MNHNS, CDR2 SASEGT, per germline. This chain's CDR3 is CASSRGVDTEAFF. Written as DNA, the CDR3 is TGTGCCAGCAGCCGGGGAGTCGACACTGAAGCTTTCTTT.

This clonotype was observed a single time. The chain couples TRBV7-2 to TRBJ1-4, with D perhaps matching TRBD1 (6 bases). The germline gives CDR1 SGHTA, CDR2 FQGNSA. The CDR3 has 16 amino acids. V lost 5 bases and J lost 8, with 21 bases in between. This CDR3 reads CASSPPSSRGREKLFF. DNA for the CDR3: TGTGCCAGCAGCCCCCCGTCGAGCAGGGGTCGGGAAAAACTGTTTTTT.

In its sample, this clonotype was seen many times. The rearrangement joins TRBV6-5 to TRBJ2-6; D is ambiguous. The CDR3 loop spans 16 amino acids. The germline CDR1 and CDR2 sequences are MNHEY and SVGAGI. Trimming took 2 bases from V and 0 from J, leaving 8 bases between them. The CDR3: CASSYGELSGANVLTF. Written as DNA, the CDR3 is TGTGCCAGCAGTTACGGTGAGCTCTCTGGGGCCAACGTCCTGACTTTC.

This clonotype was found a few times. The CDR3 region has the DNA TGTGCCAGCAGTGAGCATTCACCCCTCCACTTT. Its protein product is CASSEHSPLHF. V gene TRBV2 combines with J gene TRBJ1-6; D is unclear. Trimming pared 3 bases from V and 8 bases from J, leaving 2 bases between. The CDR3 totals 11 residues. Germline lookup yields CDR1 SNHLY and CDR2 FYNNEI.